This TCR beta chain came from a study of blood T cell repertoires in COVID-19. In the study overall: PBMCs, B-cell-depleted T cells, or T cells were the source of the cDNA or gDNA that made up the material.

This table comes from immunoSEQ multiplex PCR, and its TCRdb copy is limited to in-frame clones, with some not included. The data hold a few hundred thousand clones, with 70% to 90% observed a single time. Participants were aged roughly 18 to 90 years, lived in about two dozen US areas, and enrolled virtually. The CDR3 extends over 16 amino acids. V lost 5 bases, J lost 2 bases, and 19 bases lay in between. In germline, CDR1 is SGHRS, CDR2 YFSETQ. This clonotype was obtained from a woman aged 45-60 years who had recovered from COVID-19. This chain uses TRBV5-1 with TRBJ1-2; D gene unclear. The sequenced material came from PBMCs or T cells enriched from blood (not recorded which). The CDR3 region has the DNA TGCGCCAGCAGAGCGAATCGGGAGGGAACCAACTATGGCTACACCTTC. This sequence encodes CASRANREGTNYGYTF.